Below are 27 T cell receptor beta chains sequenced from a single sample in a study of shared clonotypes between healthy human individuals. Sequencing was performed with immunoSEQ multiplex PCR; in TCRdb, only in-frame clones are kept and a portion is missing. The sample shows hundreds of thousands of clones, 90% to 97% of them seen only once. CD45RO-negative, CCR7-selected cells formed the naive CD8 fraction, which excluded terminally differentiated effector memory CD45RA+ cells. Sequencing was done on a sample of naive CD8+ T cells sorted from blood. These receptor sequences come from a man in his thirties or forties in good health.

Of note for this clone: The sample contains more than one DNA sequence encoding this CDR3. This chain links TRBV5-6 with TRBJ2-7; D not resolved. Trimming cost V 0 bases and J 6 bases, with 4 bases left between them. The CDR3 extends over 11 amino acids. Germline CDR1 and CDR2: SGHDT and YYEEEE. The CDR3 nucleotides read TGTGCCAGCAGCTTGGGTGGCGAGCAGTACTTC. Translation gives CASSLGGEQYF. Variable domain in full (rest from reference TRBV5-6 and TRBJ2-7): DAGVTQSPTHLIKTRGQQVTLRCSPKSGHDTVSWYQQALGQGPQFIFQYYEEEERQRGNFPDRFSGHQFPNYSSELNVNALLLGDSALYLCASSLGGEQYFGPGTRLTVT.

The V gene is TRBV7-9, the J gene TRBJ1-2, with D maybe TRBD1 (5 bases). With 5 bases removed from V and 4 bases from J, the gap between germline ends came to 20 bases. From germline, CDR1 is SEHNR and CDR2 FQNEAQ (reference sequence). The CDR3 consists of 16 residues. CDR3 bases: TGTGCCAGCAGCCAGCCCCTGGGGGAGGACATCTATGGCTACACCTTC. The encoded protein is CASSQPLGEDIYGYTF.

The genes are TRBV14 and TRBJ2-1, with unresolved D. Trimming pared 3 bases from V and 6 bases from J, leaving 18 bases between. The CDR3 covers 16 residues. Germline assignment: CDR1 SGHDN and CDR2 FVKESK. CDR3 loop: CASSQLPGNSLNEQFF. The CDR3 DNA sequence: TGTGCCAGCAGCCAGTTGCCGGGCAACTCACTCAATGAGCAGTTCTTC. The full variable domain, in which reference TRBV14 and TRBJ2-1 provide the parts outside the CDR3, is EAGVTQFPSHSVIEKGQTVTLRCDPISGHDNLYWYRRVMGKEIKFLLHFVKESKQDESGMPNNRFLAERTGGTYSTLKVQPAELEDSGVYFCASSQLPGNSLNEQFFGPGTRLTVL.

The chain couples TRBV6-1 to TRBJ2-5, with TRBD2 as a possible D gene (5 bases). V was trimmed by 5 bases and J by 1 base, leaving 17 bases between them. This CDR3 comprises 16 residues. Germline CDR1 reads MNHNS; CDR2 reads SASEGT. CDR3 nucleotide sequence: TGTGCCAGCAGTAAAGGGCCGGGATTTACCCAAGAGACCCAGTACTTC. It encodes CASSKGPGFTQETQYF.

The chain uses TRBV4-2 and TRBJ2-2; no clear D gene. Between the trimmed V and J ends, which lost 1 base and 3 bases, there was a span of 9 bases. Germline V gene lookup returns CDR1 LGHNA and CDR2 YNFKEQ. This CDR3 spans 15 amino acids. CDR3 sequence (DNA): TGTGCCAGCAGCCAAGGGGAATCGGACACCGGGGAGCTGTTTTTT. Translating gives CASSQGESDTGELFF.

This chain connects TRBV10-1 to TRBJ2-2; D is unresolved. The CDR3 length is 13 residues. Trimming took off 1 base at V and 6 bases at J, with 6 bases between the two ends. The V gene's germline CDR1 is WNHNN and CDR2 SYGVQD (reference sequence). For the CDR3, the DNA is TGCGCCAGCAGTGAGTTCGGCTCCGGGGAGCTGTTTTTT. Translated, it gives CASSEFGSGELFF.

A remark on this clone: At one end the junction does not follow the germline gene, possibly because of a read error. The chain has TRBV7-6 and TRBJ2-2; TRBD2 aligns across 13 bases. This CDR3 region has 21 residues. Germline CDR1 and CDR2: SGHVS and FNYEAQ. The CDR3: CASTLDLLGTSGNVNTGELFF. The CDR3 nucleotides read TGTGCCAGCACCTTAGACCTCCTCGGGACTAGCGGGAACGTCAACACCGGGGAGCTGTTTTTT.

The rearrangement uses TRBV7-9 and TRBJ1-3; no clear D gene. CDR1 and CDR2 (germline): SEHNR, FQNEAQ (reference sequence). The CDR3 is 16 amino acids. Between the trimmed V and J ends, which lost 5 bases and 2 bases, there was a span of 16 bases. The CDR3 DNA reads TGTGCCAGCAGCCCGCCGGGCGCCCCAGCTGGAAACACCATATATTTT. Protein product: CASSPPGAPAGNTIYF.

The CDR3 spells CASRRNTLGDEQFF. CDR3 DNA sequence: TGTGCCAGCAGGCGCAATACACTAGGCGATGAGCAGTTCTTC. The chain has TRBV6-5 and TRBJ2-1, with TRBD2 as a possible D gene (5 bases). Germline lookup yields CDR1 MNHEY and CDR2 SVGAGI. V gave up 6 bases and J gave up 8 bases, with 17 bases separating them. The CDR3 runs 14 residues.

This rearrangement joins TRBV7-9 to TRBJ2-7, with TRBD1 identical over 7 bases. This CDR3 has 15 amino acids. Losses at the gene ends were 5 bases for V and 7 bases for J; bases not matched to a gene: 14. The germline V gene has CDR1 SEHNR and CDR2 FQNEAQ (reference sequence). CDR3: CASSHPGTEPLEQYF. The CDR3 DNA is TGTGCCAGCAGCCACCCCGGGACAGAACCTTTAGAGCAGTACTTC.

This sequence joins TRBV11-2 and TRBJ1-2; D uncertain. Deletions cut 5 bases from V and 4 bases from J, with 11 bases between. The germline V gene has CDR1 SGHAT and CDR2 FQNNGV. This CDR3 spans 13 amino acids. The CDR3 nucleotides are TGTGCCAGCAGCCCCAACGATGGCTATGGCTACACCTTC. It is translated as CASSPNDGYGYTF.

The chain recombines TRBV5-6 with TRBJ1-4, with 7 bases identical to TRBD1. Looked up from germline, CDR1 is SGHDT and CDR2 is YYEEEE. The ends lost 4 bases at V and 2 bases at J; junction bases unmatched: 5. The CDR3 runs to 15 residues. The CDR3 region has the DNA TGTGCCAGCAGCCCCCAGGGGGTCACTAATGAAAAACTGTTTTTT. It specifies CASSPQGVTNEKLFF.

The CDR3 DNA follows: TGTGCCAGCAGTGAAAGGCAGTTAGAAGCTTTCTTT. It specifies CASSERQLEAFF. V is TRBV6-1 and J is TRBJ1-1; D not certain. The CDR3 spans 12 residues. In germline, CDR1 is MNHNS, CDR2 SASEGT. V was pared by 2 bases and J by 8 bases, with 9 bases between.

This sequence joins TRBV29-1 and TRBJ2-1; the D call may be TRBD1 or TRBD2 (6 bases each). V lost 2 bases to trimming and J lost 3 bases, with 26 bases between them. Germline V gene lookup returns CDR1 SQVTM and CDR2 ANQGSEA. The CDR3 consists of 19 residues. As DNA, the CDR3 is TGCAGCGTTGAATCGGAGGGGGAGGTAGCCCCTAATCTCTACAATGAGCAGTTCTTC. Translation gives CSVESEGEVAPNLYNEQFF.

The chain joins TRBV27 to TRBJ1-2, with TRBD1 as a possible D gene (5 bases). Looked up from germline, CDR1 is MNHEY and CDR2 is SMNVEV (reference sequence). Trimming pared 5 bases from V and 7 bases from J, leaving 8 bases between. The CDR3 length is 11 residues. Written as DNA, the CDR3 is TGTGCCAGCAGTGGAGGGGTTGGCTACACCTTC. This sequence encodes CASSGGVGYTF.

This clone came up once. This sequence joins TRBV7-9 and TRBJ2-2, with no clear D. The ends were cut back, 9 bases at V and 3 bases at J, with 14 bases in the middle. Germline V gene sequence: CDR1 SEHNR, CDR2 FQNEAQ (reference sequence). The CDR3 sequence is 14 residues long. The CDR3 DNA reads TGTGCCAGTCCGGGTCTCGGCGACACCGGGGAGCTGTTTTTT. This encodes CASPGLGDTGELFF.

The genes are TRBV11-2 and TRBJ2-7; 16 bases fit TRBD2. The CDR3 runs to 18 residues. With 5 bases clipped from V and 5 bases from J, the junction kept 12 bases outside the gene matches. CDR1 is SGHAT and CDR2 is FQNNGV in the germline V gene. The CDR3 spells CASSPHEGTSGRANEQYF. The CDR3 DNA follows: TGTGCCAGCAGCCCCCACGAGGGGACTAGCGGGAGGGCCAACGAGCAGTACTTC.

This rearrangement joins TRBV7-8 to TRBJ2-7; D not resolved. The germline V gene encodes CDR1 SGHVS and CDR2 FQNEAQ. The ends were cut back, 2 bases at V and 1 base at J, with 18 bases in the middle. This CDR3 comprises 17 residues. The CDR3 loop reads CASSLTKGRTKSYEQYF. The CDR3 region has the DNA TGTGCCAGCAGCTTAACCAAAGGACGCACCAAATCCTACGAGCAGTACTTC.

The J gene is TRBJ1-2, the V gene TRBV7-8; D call uncertain. Germline V gene data show CDR1 as SGHVS and CDR2 as FQNEAQ. The V end was cut by 1 base, the J end by 1 base, with 13 bases between. CDR3 size: 16 residues. The CDR3 DNA sequence: TGTGCCAGCAGCTTAGGGATCAAGGGAAGTAACTATGGCTACACCTTC. Translated, it gives CASSLGIKGSNYGYTF.

V usage is TRBV6-5 and J usage is TRBJ2-5; no clear D gene. Germline CDR1 reads MNHEY; CDR2 reads SVGAGI. Trimming pared 2 bases from V and 2 bases from J, leaving 12 bases between. The CDR3 is made up of 15 amino acids. Written as DNA, the CDR3 is TGTGCCAGCAGTTACGAACGAGGTCTACAAGAGACCCAGTACTTC. This encodes CASSYERGLQETQYF.

The rearrangement links TRBV29-1 to TRBJ2-7, with D possibly TRBD1 on 5 matching bases. CDR1 and CDR2 from the germline V gene are SQVTM and ANQGSEA. V shed 1 base and J shed 3 bases, with 10 bases lying between them. The CDR3 sequence is 13 residues long. The CDR3 nucleotides are TGCAGCGTTGAAGGGGGCCTGAGCTACGAGCAGTACTTC. Its protein is CSVEGGLSYEQYF.

V usage is TRBV27 and J usage is TRBJ2-7; 13 positions agree with TRBD2. V was pared by 0 bases and J by 8 bases, with 10 bases of the junction left unmatched. Looked up from germline, CDR1 is MNHEY and CDR2 is SMNVEV (reference sequence). The length of the CDR3 is 17 residues. Here the CDR3 reads CASSLSGELAGGPKQYF. DNA for the CDR3: TGTGCCAGCAGTTTATCAGGGGAACTAGCGGGAGGGCCCAAGCAGTACTTC.

The chain joins TRBV9 to TRBJ2-3, with D possibly called TRBD1 or TRBD2 (8 bases each). Germline CDR1 reads SGDLS; CDR2 reads YYNGEE. CDR3 length: 21 residues. V was pared by 5 bases and J by 0 bases, with 31 bases between. The DNA of the CDR3 is TGTGCCAGCAGAGCCCCCCGGGGCCAGGGGGCGCGGGGGGCTAGCACAGATACGCAGTATTTT. Amino acids: CASRAPRGQGARGASTDTQYF.

With respect to this clone: The junction and the germline gene differ at one end; a read error may be behind it. The chain has TRBV7-9 and TRBJ2-6; 8 nucleotides match TRBD2. CDR1 and CDR2 (germline): SEHNR, FQNEAQ (reference sequence). The CDR3 contains 17 residues. CDR3 loop: CASTLRAGESGANVLTF. The CDR3 DNA reads as TGTGCCAGCACCTTAAGAGCGGGAGAATCCGGGGCCAACGTCCTGACTTTC. Complete variable domain (other parts from reference TRBV7-9 and TRBJ2-6): DTGVSQNPRHKITKRGQNVTFRCDPISEHNRLYWYRQTLGQGPEFLTYFQNEAQLEKSRLLSDRFSAERPKGSFSTLEIQRTEQGDSAMYLCASTLRAGESGANVLTFGAGSRLTVL.

As regards this clone: Other DNA sequences of this sample code for an identical CDR3. The CDR3 protein is CASSLRDSSYEQYF. The CDR3 coding sequence is TGCGCCAGCAGCTTGCGGGACAGTTCCTACGAGCAGTACTTC. The rearrangement links TRBV5-1 to TRBJ2-7; TRBD1 agrees at 7 bases. The ends lost 1 base at V and 1 base at J; junction bases unmatched: 2. The CDR3 spans 14 residues. Germline assignment: CDR1 SGHRS and CDR2 YFSETQ.

The rearrangement uses TRBV10-3 and TRBJ2-3, with 10 nucleotides matching TRBD2. The CDR3 consists of 16 residues. Trimming took 0 bases from V and 5 from J; bases not matched to a gene: 5. Germline V gives CDR1 ENHRY, CDR2 SYGVKD. The CDR3 here is CAISESSEREGDTQYF. Written as DNA, the CDR3 is TGTGCCATCAGTGAGTCGTCTGAGCGGGAGGGAGATACGCAGTATTTT.

V is TRBV7-9 and J is TRBJ1-2; 7 positions match TRBD1. Germline V gene sequence: CDR1 SEHNR, CDR2 FQNEAQ (reference sequence). Losses at the gene ends were 5 bases for V and 6 bases for J; bases not matched to a gene: 3. CDR3 length equals 12 residues. This CDR3 reads CASSPGTDGYTF. The CDR3 coding sequence is TGTGCCAGCAGCCCCGGGACAGATGGCTACACCTTC.